This note documents a single T cell receptor beta chain sequence. What this receptor recognizes is not known. No base qualities exist here, and no much larger clone lies one base off it. The donors were healthy, HIV-negative adults with no recently reported acute infections or vaccinations. Every donor was a Caucasian adult living in Nashville, Tennessee, USA. For unsorted samples, 100 million or so PBMCs were counted, and genomic DNA was extracted using the QIAamp DNA Blood Mini kit. Blood was obtained by leukapheresis, after which PBMCs were separated by Ficoll-Histopaque density gradient centrifugation and cryopreserved in liquid nitrogen vapor phase. This entry comes from a study of shared clonotypes between healthy human individuals (dated by TCRdb to 2018 to 2021). Broadly, across the study: A couple of women and three men aged 18 to 49 years were included in the cohort. Between about 0.85 and 10 billion PBMCs per donor were obtained by leukapheresis. Libraries were prepared and TCR repertoires were sequenced by different laboratories using diverse techniques, in order to increase sequencing depth and limit assay-specific biases. To estimate repertoire size and how much clonotype sharing occurs between individuals, the study deeply sequenced the blood TCR repertoires of five healthy adults. Beyond this particular receptor, the publication reports: Because the study included a small number of donors, the genetic and exposure-history diversity represented was limited. Sampling was limited to blood, and TCR repertoires in tissue likely differ from TCR repertoires in blood. Pairwise subsampling led to the expectation that sequencing depth would affect the degree of clonotype sharing among donors.

TCR CDR3 regions were amplified from genomic DNA by multiplex PCR using the deep immunoSEQ assay. For each cell subset, the extracted genomic DNA was distributed evenly across all wells of several immunoSEQ 96-well plates, and each plate served as one replicate. Each replicate PCR for unsorted PBMC received roughly 300 ng genomic DNA, equal to 30,000 to 35,000 T cell genomes. Ten immunoSEQ deep assay plates were used to sequence the unsorted PBMC genomic DNA. Purified libraries were quantified with a Qubit 3.0 fluorometer, sized on a Bioanalyzer 2100, and re-quantified with the KAPA Library Quantification kit. A separate single-read 150-cycle Illumina NextSeq 550 flow cell was used to sequence each immunoSEQ 96-well plate. On the authors' methods: Because the immunoSEQ output included only junctional sequences and no quality scores, the filtering could not be the same as the filtering used for full-length reads. To assign V/J genes and CDR3, sequences were annotated using PyIR, a Python wrapper for IgBLAST v1.9, with IMGT germline references. Reads were removed for weak V/J assignments (E-value above 1e-6), missing CDR3, stop codons, out-of-frame junctions, or ambiguous translated residues. A V3J clonotype was defined by an identical inferred V gene, J gene, and CDR3 amino acid sequence. To compute the percentage overlap between repertoires, the number of shared unique clonotypes was divided by the size of the smaller repertoire. Repertoire richness was assessed with RTK rarefaction, the Chao1 estimator, and Recon v2.1 estimates of unobserved clonotypes. In TCRdb, the immuneACCESS table is reduced to in-frame sequences with V and J assigned. These tables do not hold every clone; where another copy was compared, an unresolved V gene accounts for under half, and the others remain unexplained. That table furnishes V, J and clone size, whereas the DNA furnished D and trimming. In this sample the table shows hundreds of thousands of clones, roughly 83% of which occur a single time. Roughly an eighth of the sample is held by the ten biggest clonotypes.

The receptor was isolated from a woman aged 40 to 55 in good health. Some clones in this sample may be carry-over from other donors' samples. The specimen was PBMCs.

The bases are TGTGCCAGTAGTCCCGGTCGGAGGGGCAATCAGCCCCAGCATTTT. Its translation is CASSPGRRGNQPQHF. The chain employs TRBV19 and TRBJ1-5, with the D gene call left open. For CDR1 and CDR2, the germline V gene (reference sequence) lists LNHDA and SQIVND. Including cysteine and phenylalanine, the CDR3 has 15 amino acids. Only CDR3 DNA is held: 45 bases, read in frame from base 1. V loses 5 bases of germline sequence and J loses 2 bases, and the interval between the two ends is 13 bases.